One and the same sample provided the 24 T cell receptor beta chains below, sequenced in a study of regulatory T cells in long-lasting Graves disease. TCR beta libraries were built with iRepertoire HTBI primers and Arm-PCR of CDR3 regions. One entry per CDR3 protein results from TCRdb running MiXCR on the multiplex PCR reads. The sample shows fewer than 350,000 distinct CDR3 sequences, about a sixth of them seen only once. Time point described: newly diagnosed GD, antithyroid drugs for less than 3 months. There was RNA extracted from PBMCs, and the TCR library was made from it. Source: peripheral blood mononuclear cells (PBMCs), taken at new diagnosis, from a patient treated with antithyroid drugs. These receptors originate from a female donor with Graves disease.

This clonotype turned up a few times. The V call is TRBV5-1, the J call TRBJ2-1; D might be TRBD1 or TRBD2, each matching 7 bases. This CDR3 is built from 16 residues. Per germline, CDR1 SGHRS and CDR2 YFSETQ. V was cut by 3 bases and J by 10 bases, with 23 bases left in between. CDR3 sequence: CASSWGDREGSYEQFF. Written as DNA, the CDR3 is TGCGCCAGCAGCTGGGGTGACAGGGAGGGATCCTACGAGCAGTTCTTC. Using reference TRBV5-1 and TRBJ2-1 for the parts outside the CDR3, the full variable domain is KAGVTQTPRYLIKTRGQQVTLSCSPISGHRSVSWYQQTPGQGLQFLFEYFSETQRNKGNFPGRFSGRQFSNSRSEMNVSTLELGDSALYLCASSWGDREGSYEQFFGPGTRLTVL.

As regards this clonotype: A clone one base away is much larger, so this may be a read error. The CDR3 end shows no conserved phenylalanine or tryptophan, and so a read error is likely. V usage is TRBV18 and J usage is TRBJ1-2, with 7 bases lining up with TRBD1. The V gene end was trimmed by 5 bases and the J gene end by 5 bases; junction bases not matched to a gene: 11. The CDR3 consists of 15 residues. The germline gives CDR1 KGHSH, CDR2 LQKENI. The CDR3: CASSSRDSPLYGYTC. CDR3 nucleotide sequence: TGTGCCAGCTCATCCCGGGACAGTCCTCTATATGGCTACACCTGC.

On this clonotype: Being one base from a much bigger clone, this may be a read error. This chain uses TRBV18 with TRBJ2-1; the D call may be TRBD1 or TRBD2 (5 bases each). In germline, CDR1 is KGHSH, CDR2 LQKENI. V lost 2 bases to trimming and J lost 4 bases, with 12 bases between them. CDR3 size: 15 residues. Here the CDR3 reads CASSPSGQEYNEQFF. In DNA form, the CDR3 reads TGTGCCAGCTCACCATCGGGGCAGGAATACAATGAGCAGTTCTTC.

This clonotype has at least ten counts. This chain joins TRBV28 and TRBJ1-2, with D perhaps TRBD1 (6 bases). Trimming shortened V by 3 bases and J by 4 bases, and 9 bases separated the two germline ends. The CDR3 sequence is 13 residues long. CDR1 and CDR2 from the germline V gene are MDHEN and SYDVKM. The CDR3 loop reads CASSFWGAYGYTF. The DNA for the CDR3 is TGTGCCAGCAGTTTCTGGGGGGCCTATGGCTACACCTTC.

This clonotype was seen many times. The CDR3 DNA is TGCAGTGCTAGAGAACGGACTATGGCCAAAAACATTCAGTACTTC. Protein product: CSARERTMAKNIQYF. The chain recombines TRBV20-1 with TRBJ2-4; a possible D gene is TRBD2 (6 bases). V lost 0 bases and J 1 base, leaving 10 bases between the germline ends. CDR1 is DFQATT and CDR2 is SNEGSKA in the germline V gene (reference sequence). The CDR3 runs to 15 residues.

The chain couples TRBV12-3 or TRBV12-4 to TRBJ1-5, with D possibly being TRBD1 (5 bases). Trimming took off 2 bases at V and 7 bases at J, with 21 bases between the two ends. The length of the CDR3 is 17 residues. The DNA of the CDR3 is TGTGCCAGCAGTTTAAGTGGGCAGGGTGGGGTTCGACAGCCCCAGCATTTT. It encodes CASSLSGQGGVRQPQHF.

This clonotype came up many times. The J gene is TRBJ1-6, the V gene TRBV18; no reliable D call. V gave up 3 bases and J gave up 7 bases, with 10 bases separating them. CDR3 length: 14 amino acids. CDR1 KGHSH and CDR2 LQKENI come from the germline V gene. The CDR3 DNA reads TGTGCCAGCTCACCCGGTTCCGGGAATTCACCCCTCCACTTT. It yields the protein CASSPGSGNSPLHF.

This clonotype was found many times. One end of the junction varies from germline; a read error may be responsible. The CDR3 protein is CASGPAGALF. The CDR3 coding sequence is TGTGCCAGTGGACCCGCGGGAGCACTCTTC. The chain is built from TRBV19 and TRBJ2-1; 7 nucleotides line up with TRBD2. The germline gives CDR1 LNHDA, CDR2 SQIVND (reference sequence). CDR3 length: 10 residues.

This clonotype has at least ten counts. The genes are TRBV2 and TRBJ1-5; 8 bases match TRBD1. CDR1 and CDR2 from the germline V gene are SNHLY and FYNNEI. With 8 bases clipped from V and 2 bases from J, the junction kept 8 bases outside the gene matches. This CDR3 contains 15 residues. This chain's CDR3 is CASGEDRVGNQPQHF. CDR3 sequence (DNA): TGTGCCAGCGGAGAGGACAGGGTGGGCAATCAGCCCCAGCATTTT.

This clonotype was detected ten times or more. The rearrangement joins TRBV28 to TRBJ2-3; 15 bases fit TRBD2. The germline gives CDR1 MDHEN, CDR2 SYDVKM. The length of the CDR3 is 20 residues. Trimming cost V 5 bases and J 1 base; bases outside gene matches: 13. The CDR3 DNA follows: TGTGCCAGCAGTGGAATCGGACTAGCGGGAGGGTCTCTCCGCACAGATACGCAGTATTTT. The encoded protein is CASSGIGLAGGSLRTDTQYF.

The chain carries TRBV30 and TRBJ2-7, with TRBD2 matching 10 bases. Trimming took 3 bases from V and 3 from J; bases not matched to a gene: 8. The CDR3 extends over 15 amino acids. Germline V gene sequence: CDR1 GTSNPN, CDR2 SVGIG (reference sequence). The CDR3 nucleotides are TGTGCCTGGAGCATCCACCGGACTAGCGGCTACGAGCAGTACTTC. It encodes CAWSIHRTSGYEQYF.

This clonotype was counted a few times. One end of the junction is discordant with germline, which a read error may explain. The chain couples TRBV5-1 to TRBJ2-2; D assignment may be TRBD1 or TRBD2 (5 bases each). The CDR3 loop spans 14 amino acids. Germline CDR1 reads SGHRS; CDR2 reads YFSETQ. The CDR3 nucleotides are TGCGCCGGCAGCCTGACCTGGGGGACCGGGGAGCTGTTTTTT. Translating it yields CAGSLTWGTGELFF.

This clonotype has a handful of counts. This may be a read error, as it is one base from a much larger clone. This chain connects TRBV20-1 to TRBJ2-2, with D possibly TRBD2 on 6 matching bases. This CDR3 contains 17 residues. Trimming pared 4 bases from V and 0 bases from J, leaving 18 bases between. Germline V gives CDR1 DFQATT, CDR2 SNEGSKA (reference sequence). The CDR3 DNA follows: TGCAGTGCTACTTCGCCCGACAGCGGGCCGAACACCGGGGAGCTGTTTTTT. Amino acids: CSATSPDSGPNTGELFF.

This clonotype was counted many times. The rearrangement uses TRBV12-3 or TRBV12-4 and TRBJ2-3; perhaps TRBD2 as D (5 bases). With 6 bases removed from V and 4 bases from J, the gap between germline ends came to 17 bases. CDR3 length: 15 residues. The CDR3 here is CASREASGWADTQYF. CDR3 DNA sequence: TGTGCCAGCAGGGAGGCAAGTGGGTGGGCAGATACGCAGTATTTT.

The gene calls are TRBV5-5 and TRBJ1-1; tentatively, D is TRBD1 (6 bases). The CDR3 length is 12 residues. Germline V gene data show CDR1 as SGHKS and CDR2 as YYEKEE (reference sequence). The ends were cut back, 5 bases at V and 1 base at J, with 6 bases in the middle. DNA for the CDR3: TGTGCCAGCAGAGGGGGGAACACTGAAGCTTTCTTT. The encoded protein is CASRGGNTEAFF.

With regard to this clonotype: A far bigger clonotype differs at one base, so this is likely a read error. The CDR3 DNA reads as TGTGCCAGCAGTACCGACAGGGATTCCTCAACTCTCGAGACCCAGTACTTC. It is translated as CASSTDRDSSTLETQYF. The V and J genes are TRBV28 and TRBJ2-7; 7 positions agree with TRBD1. Gene TRBJ2-5 matches the end of the DNA better, so the J call may be wrong. The CDR3 contains 17 residues. CDR1 and CDR2 (germline): MDHEN, SYDVKM.

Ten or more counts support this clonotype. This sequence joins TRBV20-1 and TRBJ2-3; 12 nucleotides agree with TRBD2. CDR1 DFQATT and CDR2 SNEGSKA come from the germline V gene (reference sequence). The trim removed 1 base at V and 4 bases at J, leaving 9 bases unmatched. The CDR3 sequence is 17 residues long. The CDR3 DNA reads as TGCAGTGCTAGAGGGGCTAGCGGGAGGGCCCCCCCAGATACGCAGTATTTT. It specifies CSARGASGRAPPDTQYF.

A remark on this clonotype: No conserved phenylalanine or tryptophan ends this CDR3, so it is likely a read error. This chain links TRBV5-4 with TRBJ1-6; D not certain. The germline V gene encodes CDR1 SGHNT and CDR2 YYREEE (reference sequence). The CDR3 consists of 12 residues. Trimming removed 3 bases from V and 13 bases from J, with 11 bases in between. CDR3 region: CASSSPSSPLHS. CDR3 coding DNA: TGTGCCAGCAGCTCCCCAAGCTCGCCCCTCCACTCT.

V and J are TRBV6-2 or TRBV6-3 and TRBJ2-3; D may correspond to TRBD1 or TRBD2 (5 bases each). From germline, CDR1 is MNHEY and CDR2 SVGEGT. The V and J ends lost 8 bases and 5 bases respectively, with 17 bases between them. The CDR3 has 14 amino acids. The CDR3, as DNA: TGTGCCAGCCGGCCGGGACGGCCAAGAGATACGCAGTATTTT. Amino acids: CASRPGRPRDTQYF.

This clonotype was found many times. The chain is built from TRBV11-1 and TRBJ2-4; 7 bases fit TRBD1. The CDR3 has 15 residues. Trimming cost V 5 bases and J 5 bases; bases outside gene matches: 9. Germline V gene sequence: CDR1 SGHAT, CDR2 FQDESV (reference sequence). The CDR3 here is CASSRQGGLENIQYF. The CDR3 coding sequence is TGTGCCAGCAGCCGACAGGGTGGACTTGAAAACATTCAGTACTTC.

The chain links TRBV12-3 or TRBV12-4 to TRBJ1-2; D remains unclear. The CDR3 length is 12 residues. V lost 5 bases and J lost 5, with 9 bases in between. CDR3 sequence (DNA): TGTGCCAGCAGTGTCACTTCGTATGGCTACACCTTC. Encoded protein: CASSVTSYGYTF.

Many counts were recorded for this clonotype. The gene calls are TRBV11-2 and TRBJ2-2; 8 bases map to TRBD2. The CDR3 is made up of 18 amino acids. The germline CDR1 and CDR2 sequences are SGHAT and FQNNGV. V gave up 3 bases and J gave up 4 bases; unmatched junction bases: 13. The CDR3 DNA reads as TGTGCCAGCAGCTTGGGACCTAGCGGGCCGTCGACCACCGGGGAGCTGTTTTTT. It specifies CASSLGPSGPSTTGELFF.

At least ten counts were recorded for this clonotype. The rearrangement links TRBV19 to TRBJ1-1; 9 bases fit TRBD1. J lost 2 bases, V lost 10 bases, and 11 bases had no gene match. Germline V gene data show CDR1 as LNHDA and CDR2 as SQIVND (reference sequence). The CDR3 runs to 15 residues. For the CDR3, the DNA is TGTGCCACAATTCCACAGGGGGCGGGAAACACTGAAGCTTTCTTT. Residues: CATIPQGAGNTEAFF.

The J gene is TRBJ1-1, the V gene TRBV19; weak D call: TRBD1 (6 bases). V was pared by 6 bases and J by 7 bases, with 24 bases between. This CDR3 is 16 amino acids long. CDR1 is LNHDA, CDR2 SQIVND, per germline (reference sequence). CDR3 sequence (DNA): TGTGCCAGTAGCGGAACAGGGCTCCCCTTCCCCGATGAAGCTTTCTTT. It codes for CASSGTGLPFPDEAFF.